These 30 T cell receptor beta chains share one sample of origin, sequenced in a study. From the RT-PCR reads, TCRdb called clonotypes with MiXCR, one entry per CDR3 protein. The repertoire includes more than 550,000 distinct CDR3 sequences, 12% to 15% of them detected once, and roughly 3.9% sits in the top ten. The sample taken for sequencing was memory CD4+ T cells from blood. Receptors were obtained from a female donor in good health, serving as a healthy control.

The chain recombines TRBV7-6 with TRBJ1-1; D call uncertain. Per germline, CDR1 SGHVS and CDR2 FNYEAQ. Trimming cost V 4 bases and J 1 base, with 10 bases left between them. This CDR3 contains 14 residues. The CDR3 sequence: CASSSLRENTEAFF. The CDR3 DNA is TGTGCCAGCAGCTCACTAAGGGAGAACACTGAAGCTTTCTTT.

This clonotype has a handful of counts. The genes are TRBV7-9 and TRBJ1-1; the D gene is possibly TRBD1 (5 bases). V lost 0 bases and J lost 7, with 9 bases in between. Germline CDR1 and CDR2: SEHNR and FQNEAQ (reference sequence). The CDR3 runs to 13 residues. The CDR3 here is CASSLANGGEAFF. Written as DNA, the CDR3 is TGTGCCAGCAGCTTAGCTAACGGGGGTGAAGCTTTCTTT.

This clonotype has a count of ten or more. The rearrangement joins TRBV6-5 to TRBJ1-2; possibly TRBD1 for D (5 bases). This CDR3 contains 16 residues. V lost 6 bases and J 4 bases, leaving 21 bases between the germline ends. CDR1 MNHEY and CDR2 SVGAGI come from the germline V gene. The CDR3 reads CASSSQLEGPTYGYTF. CDR3 nucleotide sequence: TGTGCCAGCAGCTCCCAGTTGGAGGGGCCAACCTATGGCTACACCTTC.

In this sample, this clonotype turned up many times. The chain carries TRBV12-3 or TRBV12-4 and TRBJ1-1, with D possibly TRBD1 on 6 matching bases. V lost 8 bases and J 2 bases, leaving 15 bases between the germline ends. This CDR3 region has 14 residues. CDR3 region: CASGGRNLNTEAFF. CDR3 nucleotide sequence: TGTGCCAGCGGGGGGCGGAATTTAAACACTGAAGCTTTCTTT.

This clonotype was detected ten times or more. This chain joins TRBV12-3 or TRBV12-4 and TRBJ2-3, with unresolved D. Between the trimmed V and J ends, which lost 7 bases and 9 bases, there was a span of 20 bases. The CDR3 sequence is 14 residues long. DNA of the CDR3: TGTGCCAGCACCCAGTTGTCTACTCCTGGAACGCAGTATTTT. Amino acid sequence: CASTQLSTPGTQYF.

This rearrangement joins TRBV7-2 to TRBJ1-6, with D uncertain. CDR3 length equals 16 residues. Germline V gene sequence: CDR1 SGHTA, CDR2 FQGNSA. Trimming took off 4 bases at V and 7 bases at J, with 17 bases between the two ends. The CDR3 reads CASSSSTIFPNSPLHF. For the CDR3, the DNA is TGTGCCAGCAGCTCTAGTACAATTTTCCCCAATTCACCCCTCCACTTT.

There are a few counts of this clonotype. The V gene is TRBV7-9, the J gene TRBJ1-2; D unclear. Trimming took off 3 bases at V and 2 bases at J, with 13 bases between the two ends. This CDR3 has 15 amino acids. CDR1 and CDR2 from the germline V gene are SEHNR and FQNEAQ (reference sequence). The CDR3 region has the DNA TGTGCCAGCAGCTTCCCGGAGGGATCGAACTATGGCTACACCTTC. Amino acid sequence: CASSFPEGSNYGYTF.

This clonotype was observed a handful of times. V and J are TRBV5-6 and TRBJ1-1; unclear D gene. Trimming cost V 3 bases and J 0 bases, with 9 bases left between them. CDR3 size: 14 residues. From germline, CDR1 is SGHDT and CDR2 YYEEEE. CDR3 loop: CASSWAYMNTEAFF. The CDR3, as DNA: TGTGCCAGCAGCTGGGCATACATGAACACTGAAGCTTTCTTT. The whole variable domain, remainder taken from reference TRBV5-6 and TRBJ1-1, is DAGVTQSPTHLIKTRGQQVTLRCSPKSGHDTVSWYQQALGQGPQFIFQYYEEEERQRGNFPDRFSGHQFPNYSSELNVNALLLGDSALYLCASSWAYMNTEAFFGQGTRLTVV.

The chain is built from TRBV20-1 and TRBJ1-5; D not resolved. Trimming took 5 bases from V and 0 from J, leaving 11 bases between them. The CDR3 contains 14 residues. Germline assignment: CDR1 DFQATT and CDR2 SNEGSKA (reference sequence). The CDR3 loop is CSAEAANSNQPQHF. The CDR3 DNA is TGCAGTGCTGAGGCCGCGAATAGCAATCAGCCCCAGCATTTT.

The chain couples TRBV20-1 to TRBJ2-7; the D is unclear. The ends were cut back, 6 bases at V and 0 bases at J, with 12 bases in the middle. Germline V gene lookup returns CDR1 DFQATT and CDR2 SNEGSKA (reference sequence). The CDR3 extends over 13 amino acids. The CDR3 DNA follows: TGCAGTGCCCCCCCGGTGAACTCCTACGAGCAGTACTTC. Translating it yields CSAPPVNSYEQYF.

The chain combines TRBV3-1 with TRBJ2-3, with D uncertain. CDR1 is LGHDT and CDR2 is YNNKEL in the germline V gene (reference sequence). Trimming pared 3 bases from V and 5 bases from J, leaving 9 bases between. The CDR3 is 13 residues long. The CDR3 DNA reads TGTGCCAGCAGCCAGAATAGAGAAGATACGCAGTATTTT. Its translation is CASSQNREDTQYF.

This clonotype came up many times. V usage is TRBV20-1 and J usage is TRBJ2-3; TRBD2 might be the D (5 bases). This CDR3 spans 13 amino acids. Germline V gene lookup returns CDR1 DFQATT and CDR2 SNEGSKA (reference sequence). The V and J ends lost 6 bases and 5 bases respectively, with 15 bases between them. The CDR3 DNA follows: TGCAGTGCGCCCGCGGGCGGTGTAGATACGCAGTATTTT. Amino acid sequence: CSAPAGGVDTQYF.

This chain connects TRBV27 to TRBJ2-2; D is ambiguous. V lost 0 bases and J lost 6, with 2 bases in between. CDR3 length: 12 residues. Germline-derived CDR1 and CDR2 are MNHEY and SMNVEV (reference sequence). Here the CDR3 reads CASSLSPGELFF. The CDR3 coding sequence is TGTGCCAGCAGTTTATCGCCCGGGGAGCTGTTTTTT.

The genes are TRBV28 and TRBJ1-1; D remains ambiguous. V lost 3 bases, J lost 9 bases, and 17 bases lay in between. This CDR3 comprises 14 residues. Germline V gene data show CDR1 as MDHEN and CDR2 as SYDVKM. The CDR3 DNA is TGTGCCAGCAGTTTTGACGGAAACAATGTGAAAGCTTTCTTT. Its protein is CASSFDGNNVKAFF.

The chain combines TRBV10-3 with TRBJ2-1; TRBD1 is a possible D gene (5 bases). This CDR3 region has 17 residues. Germline V gene sequence: CDR1 ENHRY, CDR2 SYGVKD. The V end was cut by 0 bases, the J end by 0 bases, with 12 bases between. CDR3 nucleotide sequence: TGTGCCATCAGTGAGTCGATAAAGGGGCTCTCCTACAATGAGCAGTTCTTC. This translates into CAISESIKGLSYNEQFF.

This clonotype was seen a few times. The genes are TRBV7-9 and TRBJ2-3; TRBD2 agrees at 7 bases. V trimming: 3 bases; J trimming: 5 bases; junction bases outside the gene matches: 2. There are 13 residues in the CDR3. Germline V lookup: CDR1 SEHNR, CDR2 FQNEAQ (reference sequence). For the CDR3, the DNA is TGTGCCAGCAGCTTTGCTAGCGGAGATACGCAGTATTTT. It specifies CASSFASGDTQYF. Based on the CDR3 plus reference TRBV7-9 and TRBJ2-3, the full variable domain is DTGVSQNPRHKITKRGQNVTFRCDPISEHNRLYWYRQTLGQGPEFLTYFQNEAQLEKSRLLSDRFSAERPKGSFSTLEIQRTEQGDSAMYLCASSFASGDTQYFGPGTRLTVL.

The rearrangement uses TRBV9 and TRBJ2-1, with 8 bases lining up with TRBD2. The CDR3 extends over 17 amino acids. Germline lookup yields CDR1 SGDLS and CDR2 YYNGEE. With 2 bases clipped from V and 7 bases from J, the junction kept 14 bases outside the gene matches. The CDR3 DNA reads as TGTGCCAGCAGCGTTGGGGGGGGTAGCGGGGTCCAAAATGAGCAGTTCTTC. Its protein is CASSVGGGSGVQNEQFF.

The V call is TRBV3-1, the J call TRBJ1-1; D gene unclear. The germline CDR1 and CDR2 sequences are LGHDT and YNNKEL (reference sequence). Deletions cut 3 bases from V and 0 bases from J, with 8 bases between. The CDR3 contains 14 residues. DNA of the CDR3: TGTGCCAGCAGCCAGTATAACATGAACACTGAAGCTTTCTTT. Protein product: CASSQYNMNTEAFF.

This clonotype was seen ten or more times. V is TRBV6-5 and J is TRBJ2-1; D is tentatively TRBD1 or TRBD2 (6 bases each). V was clipped by 2 bases and J by 9 bases, with 11 bases between them. The CDR3 consists of 13 residues. Germline V gene lookup returns CDR1 MNHEY and CDR2 SVGAGI. The CDR3 DNA reads as TGTGCCAGCAGTTACGTTGAGGGGGGTGAGCAGTTCTTC. Its translation is CASSYVEGGEQFF.

This sequence joins TRBV6-1 and TRBJ2-1; D is unresolved. Germline V gives CDR1 MNHNS, CDR2 SASEGT. Trimming left V 1 base short and J 6 bases short, with 4 bases between. This CDR3 is 12 amino acids long. CDR3 in DNA: TGTGCCAGCAGTGAAGTGGCCAATGAGCAGTTCTTC. The encoded protein is CASSEVANEQFF.

The genes are TRBV18 and TRBJ1-2; D remains unclear. V gave up 3 bases and J gave up 5 bases, with 16 bases separating them. The CDR3 covers 15 residues. Germline CDR1 reads KGHSH; CDR2 reads LQKENI. In nucleotides, the CDR3 is TGTGCCAGCTCACCGTGGGCAGGCCTCGGATATGGCTACACCTTC. Translated: CASSPWAGLGYGYTF.

A remark on this clonotype: One end of the junction fails to match germline, which may point to a read error. The V and J genes are TRBV10-3 and TRBJ1-5; 9 nucleotides align to TRBD1. The CDR3 loop spans 16 amino acids. Per the germline V gene, CDR1 is ENHRY and CDR2 is SYGVKD. The DNA of the CDR3 is TGTGCCATCATTGAGTCGAGGGGACAGGGTCGCCAGCCCCAGCATTTT. Its translation: CAIIESRGQGRQPQHF.

The gene calls are TRBV3-1 and TRBJ1-2; tentative D call: TRBD1 (5 bases). The CDR3 loop spans 12 amino acids. V lost 8 bases to trimming and J lost 4 bases, with 11 bases between them. CDR1 LGHDT and CDR2 YNNKEL come from the germline V gene (reference sequence). The CDR3 loop is CASYDSAYGYTF. The CDR3 coding sequence is TGTGCCAGCTATGACAGTGCCTATGGCTACACCTTC.

In its sample, this clonotype was seen a few times. The chain is built from TRBV7-3 and TRBJ2-1, with D maybe TRBD2 (6 bases). CDR3 length equals 13 residues. The V gene lost 5 bases and the J gene lost 6 bases, with 11 bases spanning the gap. CDR1 SGHTA and CDR2 FQGTGA come from the germline V gene. The CDR3 bases are TGTGCCAGCAGCAGCATCGGGGGCAATGAGCAGTTCTTC. This codes for CASSSIGGNEQFF.

This clonotype was found many times. This rearrangement joins TRBV29-1 to TRBJ2-7, with a possible D match to TRBD2 (6 bases). This CDR3 region has 14 residues. Deletions cut 5 bases from V and 3 bases from J, with 17 bases between. Per the germline V gene, CDR1 is SQVTM and CDR2 is ANQGSEA. The CDR3 here is CSVIGSGSVYEQYF. CDR3 nucleotide sequence: TGCAGCGTTATTGGCAGCGGGTCGGTCTACGAGCAGTACTTC.

This clonotype was observed a few times. The chain links TRBV7-9 to TRBJ2-3, with D perhaps matching TRBD2 (6 bases). Germline V gives CDR1 SEHNR, CDR2 FQNEAQ (reference sequence). The CDR3 runs 17 residues. V was clipped by 3 bases and J by 4 bases, with 20 bases between them. CDR3: CASSFGGGAPGADTQYF. The CDR3, as DNA: TGTGCCAGCAGCTTTGGCGGCGGGGCGCCGGGGGCAGATACGCAGTATTTT. Combining the CDR3 with reference TRBV7-9 and TRBJ2-3 gives the whole variable domain DTGVSQNPRHKITKRGQNVTFRCDPISEHNRLYWYRQTLGQGPEFLTYFQNEAQLEKSRLLSDRFSAERPKGSFSTLEIQRTEQGDSAMYLCASSFGGGAPGADTQYFGPGTRLTVL.

Note on this clonotype: A read error is possible here, since a much larger clone lies one base away. The rearrangement uses TRBV5-1 and TRBJ1-1, with no clear D. Germline V gives CDR1 SGHRS, CDR2 YFSETQ. This CDR3 contains 16 residues. V was cut by 5 bases and J by 1 base, with 18 bases left in between. The chain's CDR3 is CASSPDSSTKNTEAFF. The CDR3 DNA follows: TGCGCCAGCAGTCCTGACTCATCCACAAAGAACACTGAAGCTTTCTTT.

The chain employs TRBV24-1 and TRBJ2-2, with TRBD2 matching over 12 bases. The length of the CDR3 is 14 residues. Germline CDR1 KGHDR, CDR2 SFDVKD. J gave up 7 bases and V 7 bases, and 3 bases lay outside the gene matches. The CDR3 DNA reads as TGTGCCACCAGAGGGACTAGCGGGCACGGGGAGCTGTTTTTT. This codes for CATRGTSGHGELFF.

The V and J genes are TRBV20-1 and TRBJ2-7; no clear D. The CDR3 runs to 15 residues. The germline V gene encodes CDR1 DFQATT and CDR2 SNEGSKA (reference sequence). V dropped 3 bases and J dropped 1 base, with 16 bases sitting between them. The CDR3 loop reads CSASDISRSSYEQYF. The DNA for the CDR3 is TGCAGTGCTAGTGACATCTCGAGGTCTTCCTACGAGCAGTACTTC.

The genes are TRBV3-1 and TRBJ1-5; TRBD1 is a possible D gene (5 bases). The CDR3 is 13 amino acids. The V gene lost 4 bases and the J gene lost 9 bases, with 13 bases spanning the gap. CDR1 LGHDT and CDR2 YNNKEL come from the germline V gene (reference sequence). In nucleotides, the CDR3 is TGTGCCAGCAGCCCAGGGTCCCCCGGGCCCCAGCATTTT. This gives the protein CASSPGSPGPQHF.